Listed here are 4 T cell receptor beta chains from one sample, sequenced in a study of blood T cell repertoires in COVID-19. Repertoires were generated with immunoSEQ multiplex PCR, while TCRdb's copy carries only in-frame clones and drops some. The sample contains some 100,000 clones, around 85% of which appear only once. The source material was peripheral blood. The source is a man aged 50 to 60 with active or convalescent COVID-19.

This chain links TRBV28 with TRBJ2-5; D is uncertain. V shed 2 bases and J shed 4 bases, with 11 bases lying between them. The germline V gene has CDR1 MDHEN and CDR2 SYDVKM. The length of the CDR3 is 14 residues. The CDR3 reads CASSLTAGRETQYF. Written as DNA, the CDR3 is TGTGCCAGCAGTTTAACGGCAGGCAGAGAGACCCAGTACTTC.

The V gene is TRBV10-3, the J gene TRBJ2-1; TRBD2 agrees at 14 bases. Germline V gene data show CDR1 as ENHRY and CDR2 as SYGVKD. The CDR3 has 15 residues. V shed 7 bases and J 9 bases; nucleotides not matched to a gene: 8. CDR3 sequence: CAITPGTSGSSEQFF. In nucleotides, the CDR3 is TGTGCCATCACTCCAGGGACTAGCGGGAGTTCTGAGCAGTTCTTC.

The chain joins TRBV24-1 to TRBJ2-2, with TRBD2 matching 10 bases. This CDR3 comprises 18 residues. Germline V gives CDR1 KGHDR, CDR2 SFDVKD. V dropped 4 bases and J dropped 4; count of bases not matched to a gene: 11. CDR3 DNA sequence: TGTGCCACCAGTGACCCTTTTCTAGCGGGAGTAAGCACCGGGGAGCTGTTTTTT. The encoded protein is CATSDPFLAGVSTGELFF.

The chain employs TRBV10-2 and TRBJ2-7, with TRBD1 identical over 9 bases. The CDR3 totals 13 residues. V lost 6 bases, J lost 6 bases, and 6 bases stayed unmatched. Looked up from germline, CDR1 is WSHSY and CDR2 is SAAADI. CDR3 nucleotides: TGCGCCAGCAGACAGACAGGGGGTAGCGAGCAGTACTTC. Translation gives CASRQTGGSEQYF.